This is a list of T cell receptor beta chains from one sample in a study of beta chain features in type 1 diabetes. Assay: immunoSEQ multiplex PCR; the TCRdb copy retains only in-frame clones and omits some. This table has about 620,000 clones, 15% appearing once. The sequenced sample consisted of naive CD4+ T cells from blood. The source is a young man in good health. The CDR3 runs from the conserved cysteine through the conserved F or W. D genes are given only for firm matches. Size is stated for part of the rows, as once, few or many counts, or as a class when the clone is expanded.

15	TRBV10-3	few	TRBJ1-1	-	CAITESLQLSTEAFF	TGTGCCATCACCGAAAGTCTACAGTTGAGCACTGAAGCTTTCTTT
13	TRBV6-5	-	TRBJ2-7	TRBD1	CASGGQGVYEQYF	TGTGCCAGTGGGGGCCAGGGGGTATACGAGCAGTACTTC
13	TRBV7-9	-	TRBJ1-5	-	CASSLISNQPQHF	TGTGCCAGCAGCTTAATAAGCAATCAGCCCCAGCATTTT
13	TRBV14	-	TRBJ2-1	-	CASSQDRGVGGFF	TGTGCCAGCAGCCAAGACAGGGGGGTAGGAGGGTTCTTC
12	TRBV28	few	TRBJ2-5	-	CASSLKRATQYF	TGTGCCAGCAGTTTAAAGAGGGCGACCCAGTACTTC
14	TRBV6-6	-	TRBJ1-2	-	CASSSGYQLFGYTF	TGTGCCAGCAGTTCTGGGTACCAGTTATTCGGCTACACCTTC
16	TRBV14	-	TRBJ2-3	-	CASSQVSGYPTDTQYF	TGTGCCAGCAGCCAAGTGTCCGGTTACCCCACAGATACGCAGTATTTT
21	TRBV7-3	-	TRBJ1-6	TRBD1	CASSSDSGTGGEMRSNSPLHF	TGTGCCAGCAGTTCAGACTCCGGGACAGGGGGCGAAATGAGGAGTAATTCACCCCTCCACTTT
16	TRBV10-3	few	TRBJ2-2	-	CAIIGSPTGNTGELFF	TGTGCCATCATTGGGTCCCCGACAGGGAACACCGGGGAGCTGTTTTTT
14	TRBV29-1	-	TRBJ1-2	TRBD1	CSVEPLGRGQGDTF	TGCAGCGTTGAACCTCTTGGCAGGGGGCAAGGGGACACCTTC
14	TRBV7-6	few	TRBJ1-1	-	CASSLARQIARAFF	TGTGCCAGCAGCTTAGCGAGGCAGATCGCGCGAGCTTTCTTT
14	TRBV11-1	-	TRBJ2-7	-	CASSLLTYSYEQYF	TGTGCCAGCAGCCTCCTGACTTACTCCTACGAGCAGTACTTC
14	TRBV5-6	-	TRBJ2-5	-	CASSLPGTKETQYF	TGTGCCAGCAGTCTCCCCGGGACGAAAGAGACCCAGTACTTC
14	TRBV5-1	-	TRBJ2-7	TRBD1	CASSSTGGSREQYF	TGCGCCAGCAGCTCGACAGGGGGCAGCCGCGAGCAGTACTTC
16	TRBV7-2	few	TRBJ2-1	TRBD1	CASSPRQGGAYNEQFF	TGTGCCAGCAGCCCCAGACAGGGGGGAGCCTACAATGAGCAGTTCTTC
12	TRBV30	few	TRBJ2-3	-	CASGGTRNTQYF	TGTGCCTCAGGCGGGACAAGGAATACGCAGTATTTT
14	TRBV7-2	-	TRBJ2-5	-	CASSLDRAQETQYF	TGTGCCAGCAGCTTAGACAGGGCCCAAGAGACCCAGTACTTC
14	TRBV5-1	few	TRBJ1-4	-	CASSLVGRSEKLFF	TGCGCCAGCAGCTTGGTGGGCAGATCGGAAAAACTGTTTTTT
14	TRBV6-5	-	TRBJ2-3	-	CASSPVTAGDTQYF	TGTGCCAGCAGTCCCGTGACTGCGGGAGATACGCAGTATTTT
14	TRBV6-6	-	TRBJ1-2	-	CASGTSGGTYGYTF	TGTGCCAGCGGGACTAGCGGGGGGACCTATGGCTACACCTTC
16	TRBV11-2	-	TRBJ1-1	-	CASSNPRGRGGTEAFF	TGTGCCAGCAGCAACCCAAGGGGCAGGGGAGGGACTGAAGCTTTCTTT
14	TRBV7-3	few	TRBJ2-1	TRBD2	CASSTSGRDNEQFF	TGTGCCAGCAGCACTAGCGGGAGGGACAATGAGCAGTTCTTC
13	TRBV19	few	TRBJ2-3	-	CASRGTGTDTQYF	TGTGCCAGCCGGGGGACGGGCACAGATACGCAGTATTTT
12	TRBV11-1	-	TRBJ2-1	-	CASSLSGNEQFF	TGTGCCAGCAGCTTGAGCGGCAATGAGCAGTTCTTC
14	TRBV5-4	-	TRBJ1-1	-	CASTRQFMNTEAFF	TGTGCCAGCACCAGACAGTTCATGAACACTGAAGCTTTCTTT
15	TRBV7-9	few	TRBJ2-7	-	CASSLRTEKSYEQYF	TGTGCCAGCAGCTTACGGACAGAGAAATCCTACGAGCAGTACTTC
13	TRBV27	-	TRBJ1-2	-	CASSRQPNYGYTF	TGTGCCAGCAGCCGACAGCCTAACTATGGCTACACCTTC